A selection of T cell receptor beta chains follows, all from one sample in a study of graft-versus-host responses after intestinal transplantation. No antigens are known for them. TCRdb's copy holds only in-frame clones and misses some; the assay was immunoSEQ multiplex PCR. The repertoire includes fewer than 120,000 clones, approximately 92% of them detected once, and 0.4% to 0.55% sits in the top ten. Sequencing used unstimulated CD8+ T cells sorted from spleen or lymph node cells, obtained before intestinal transplant. These receptors were obtained from a human donor who received an intestinal transplant. CDR3s include the opening cysteine and the closing phenylalanine or tryptophan. D genes are given only for firm matches. Rows give clone size only sometimes, using once, few, many, or a class for an expanded clone.

J gene,clone size,V gene,D gene,CDR3 protein,CDR3 DNA
TRBJ2-1,-,TRBV28,-,CASSPGPEWSSRPYNEQFF,TGTGCCAGCAGTCCCGGTCCTGAATGGAGTAGCCGGCCCTACAATGAGCAGTTCTTC
TRBJ1-4,-,TRBV18,TRBD1,CASSPPSGGGEKLFF,TGTGCCAGCTCACCACCTTCAGGGGGTGGTGAAAAACTGTTTTTT
TRBJ1-1,-,TRBV5-1,TRBD1,CASSLYRGELEAFF,TGCGCCAGCAGCTTGTACAGGGGGGAACTTGAAGCTTTCTTT
TRBJ1-4,-,TRBV5-1,-,CANSLHGIGIATNEKLFF,TGCGCCAACAGCTTACACGGAATAGGCATTGCAACTAATGAAAAACTGTTTTTT
TRBJ1-2,-,TRBV29-1,TRBD1,CSVTGTGGERNYGYTF,TGCAGCGTCACCGGGACAGGGGGCGAACGGAACTATGGCTACACCTTC
TRBJ1-1,-,TRBV5-1,-,CASRGDMNTEAFF,TGCGCCAGCAGAGGAGACATGAACACTGAAGCTTTCTTT
TRBJ1-1,few,TRBV6-1,-,CASSEAVGLNTEAFF,TGTGCCAGCAGTGAAGCTGTGGGGCTCAACACTGAAGCTTTCTTT
TRBJ1-1,-,TRBV11-3,-,CASSSGRNTEAFF,TGTGCCAGCAGCTCGGGACGGAACACTGAAGCTTTCTTT
TRBJ1-4,-,TRBV19,-,CASRDFTNEKLFF,TGTGCCAGCCGGGACTTTACTAATGAAAAACTGTTTTTT
TRBJ1-4,-,TRBV11-2,-,CASSFTGRTNEKLFF,TGTGCCAGCAGCTTCACAGGGCGGACTAATGAAAAACTGTTTTTT
TRBJ2-2,-,TRBV7-3,-,CASSPRVVEDGELFF,TGTGCCAGCAGCCCCAGGGTAGTCGAAGACGGGGAGCTGTTTTTT
TRBJ2-7,-,TRBV7-9,-,CASSPRLNTYEQYF,TGTGCCAGCAGCCCGCGACTGAATACCTACGAGCAGTACTTC
TRBJ2-5,-,TRBV11-1,-,CASSVTGTQETQYF,TGTGCCAGCAGCGTTACAGGCACCCAAGAGACCCAGTACTTC
TRBJ2-7,-,TRBV28,TRBD2,CASSLRGVPFGEQYF,TGTGCCAGCAGTTTACGGGGGGTCCCCTTCGGCGAGCAGTACTTC
TRBJ2-6,-,TRBV27,-,CASSFGDLSGANVLTF,TGTGCCAGCAGTTTCGGCGACCTATCGGGGGCCAACGTCCTGACTTTC
TRBJ2-1,-,TRBV27,TRBD2,CASSSAGGFNEQFF,TGTGCCAGCAGTTCAGCGGGAGGTTTTAATGAGCAGTTCTTC
TRBJ1-5,-,TRBV18,TRBD1,CASSPDRGLQPQHF,TGTGCCAGCTCACCTGACAGGGGGCTTCAGCCCCAGCATTTT
TRBJ2-7,-,TRBV27,-,CASRSTRYEQYF,TGTGCCAGCAGATCCACTAGATACGAGCAGTACTTC
TRBJ2-7,-,TRBV19,-,CASSWGPDSSYEQYF,TGTGCCAGTAGTTGGGGCCCCGATTCTTCCTACGAGCAGTACTTC
TRBJ2-1,once,TRBV27,-,CASSSRATMPNNEQFF,TGTGCCAGCAGTTCGAGAGCGACTATGCCGAACAATGAGCAGTTCTTC
TRBJ2-3,-,TRBV6-5,TRBD2,CASSYSTSDYRDTQYF,TGTGCCAGCAGTTACTCCACTAGCGACTATAGGGATACGCAGTATTTT
TRBJ2-7,once,TRBV5-1,-,CASSLANRADEQYF,TGCGCCAGCAGCTTGGCCAACAGGGCCGACGAGCAGTACTTC
TRBJ1-2,once,TRBV27,-,CASYRPNYGYTF,TGTGCCTCCTACAGGCCGAACTATGGCTACACCTTC
TRBJ2-1,-,TRBV30,-,CAWSESLGAEQFF,TGTGCCTGGAGTGAGTCTCTGGGCGCTGAGCAGTTCTTC
TRBJ1-4,-,TRBV28,-,CASSGTGYNEKLFF,TGTGCCAGCAGTGGAACAGGGTATAATGAAAAACTGTTTTTT
TRBJ2-3,-,TRBV9,TRBD2,CASSLYLAGGPDTQYF,TGTGCCAGCAGCCTATATCTAGCGGGAGGGCCAGATACGCAGTATTTT
TRBJ2-1,-,TRBV27,-,CASSELGGLATNEQFF,TGTGCCAGCAGCGAACTGGGGGGGCTAGCGACAAATGAGCAGTTCTTC
TRBJ2-1,-,TRBV13,-,CASSSTESSYNEQFF,TGTGCCAGCAGCTCGACAGAAAGCTCCTACAATGAGCAGTTCTTC
TRBJ2-2,-,TRBV27,-,CASRNPAPGRSTGELFF,TGTGCCAGCAGAAATCCCGCCCCGGGACGGAGCACCGGGGAGCTGTTTTTT
TRBJ2-6,once,TRBV7-7,-,CASSPRPGRDRSGANVLTF,TGTGCTAGCAGCCCCCGTCCGGGCAGGGATCGGTCTGGGGCCAACGTCCTGACTTTC
TRBJ2-5,-,TRBV9,-,CASSVDPGRRETQYF,TGTGCCAGCAGCGTAGATCCGGGACGACGAGAGACCCAGTACTTC
TRBJ2-7,-,TRBV27,-,CASSYGIELSYEQYF,TGTGCCAGCAGTTACGGAATCGAACTTTCCTACGAGCAGTACTTC
TRBJ2-1,-,TRBV30,TRBD2,CAWRASGSYNEQFF,TGTGCCTGGAGGGCTAGCGGGTCCTACAATGAGCAGTTCTTC
TRBJ2-7,once,TRBV28,TRBD1,CASSSTDRTYEQYF,TGTGCCAGCAGTTCGACGGACAGGACCTACGAGCAGTACTTC
TRBJ1-2,-,TRBV23-1,-,CASSQKQPCGGYTF,TGCGCCAGCAGTCAAAAACAACCCTGTGGTGGCTACACCTTC
TRBJ2-1,few,TRBV20-1,-,CSAPINEQFF,TGCAGTGCTCCCATCAATGAGCAGTTCTTC
TRBJ2-7,-,TRBV7-6,-,CASSPTPPGASYEQYF,TGTGCCAGCAGCCCAACCCCCCCGGGGGCTTCCTACGAGCAGTACTTC
TRBJ2-1,-,TRBV28,-,CASTAGSSTYNEQFF,TGTGCCAGCACGGCCGGGTCGTCGACTTACAATGAGCAGTTCTTC
TRBJ2-7,-,TRBV19,-,CASSTVLSSYEQYF,TGTGCCAGTAGTACGGTGCTAAGCTCCTACGAGCAGTACTTC
TRBJ2-3,once,TRBV28,TRBD1,CASRDRGLFTDTQYF,TGTGCCAGCAGAGACAGGGGCTTGTTCACAGATACGCAGTATTTT
TRBJ2-7,once,TRBV4-1,TRBD1,CASSFSGTGPWEQYF,TGCGCCAGCAGCTTTTCCGGGACAGGTCCTTGGGAGCAGTACTTC
TRBJ2-1,-,TRBV5-6,TRBD2,CASSRTLAGGSNEQFF,TGTGCCAGCAGCCGCACCCTAGCGGGCGGTTCCAATGAGCAGTTCTTC
TRBJ2-1,-,TRBV5-6,TRBD2,CASSFEGGLPEQFF,TGTGCCAGCAGCTTTGAGGGAGGGCTACCTGAGCAGTTCTTC
TRBJ2-3,-,TRBV7-9,-,CASSPPSRADTQYF,TGTGCCAGCAGCCCCCCGAGCCGGGCAGATACGCAGTATTTT
TRBJ2-7,-,TRBV19,-,CASSPVIGYEQYF,TGTGCCAGTAGTCCCGTCATCGGCTACGAGCAGTACTTC
TRBJ1-3,-,TRBV4-2,-,CASSQARVQPVSGNTIYF,TGTGCCAGCAGCCAAGCTCGGGTACAGCCTGTCTCTGGAAACACCATATATTTT
TRBJ1-1,few,TRBV7-7,-,CASSPSLITEAFF,TGTGCTAGCAGTCCCTCCTTGATCACTGAAGCTTTCTTT
TRBJ2-1,-,TRBV6-5,-,CASSGRRAHEQFF,TGTGCCAGCAGCGGCAGGCGGGCTCATGAGCAGTTCTTC
TRBJ1-5,-,TRBV13,-,CASSLGQGGNQPQHF,TGTGCCAGCAGCTTAGGACAGGGAGGCAATCAGCCCCAGCATTTT
TRBJ2-1,-,TRBV30,-,CAWSAGLYNEQFF,TGTGCCTGGAGTGCGGGCCTCTACAATGAGCAGTTCTTC
TRBJ2-7,-,TRBV5-4,-,CASSLGSSYEQYF,TGTGCCAGCAGCTTGGGCTCCTCCTACGAGCAGTACTTC
TRBJ2-1,-,TRBV7-8,-,CASSLGTGFYNEQFF,TGTGCCAGCAGCTTAGGGACGGGATTCTACAATGAGCAGTTCTTC
TRBJ2-7,few,TRBV5-6,TRBD1,CASGTAYEQYF,TGTGCCAGCGGGACAGCTTACGAGCAGTACTTC
TRBJ2-7,-,TRBV5-4,-,CASSPVGVYEQYF,TGTGCCAGCAGCCCCGTTGGGGTCTACGAGCAGTACTTC
TRBJ2-1,-,TRBV5-6,-,CASSLGTHSYNEQFF,TGTGCCAGCAGCTTGGGGACACACTCCTACAATGAGCAGTTCTTC
TRBJ1-2,-,TRBV28,-,CASSLRGVRWGYTF,TGTGCCAGCAGCCTGCGGGGTGTTCGTTGGGGCTACACCTTC
TRBJ2-5,-,TRBV29-1,-,CSVVGEAEQYQETQYF,TGCAGCGTTGTTGGGGAGGCGGAACAGTACCAAGAGACCCAGTACTTC
TRBJ1-2,-,TRBV19,-,CASSIDRYGYTF,TGTGCCAGTAGTATCGACAGGTATGGCTACACCTTC
TRBJ2-3,-,TRBV10-1,-,CASSEHSTDTQYF,TGCGCCAGCAGTGAACATAGCACAGATACGCAGTATTTT